This T cell receptor beta chain was retrieved from a study of T cells in localized non-small cell lung cancer. Overall study findings and caveats: A single tumor region was sequenced, leaving heterogeneity possible. With higher T cell density in blood came longer overall survival.

This clone was counted a few times. What it recognizes is unknown. The data were produced by immunoSEQ multiplex PCR, yet TCRdb's version contains in-frame clones alone and is incomplete. The sample has 2,000 to 3,000 clones, more than 25% seen once; the top ten hold 4.5% to 6%. The V end lost 6 bases, the J end lost 4 bases, and 15 bases lay between the germline ends. The CDR3 extends over 14 amino acids. Germline V gene lookup returns CDR1 MDHEN and CDR2 SYDVKM. This chain joins TRBV28 and TRBJ1-1; D unclear. This receptor was taken from a woman between 35 and 70 years old with stage I lung adenocarcinoma. Material: lung tumor tissue, obtained before any cancer treatment. The CDR3 protein is CASRTGRWGTEAFF. Here the CDR3 DNA reads TGTGCCAGCAGAACCGGACGTTGGGGCACTGAAGCTTTCTTT.